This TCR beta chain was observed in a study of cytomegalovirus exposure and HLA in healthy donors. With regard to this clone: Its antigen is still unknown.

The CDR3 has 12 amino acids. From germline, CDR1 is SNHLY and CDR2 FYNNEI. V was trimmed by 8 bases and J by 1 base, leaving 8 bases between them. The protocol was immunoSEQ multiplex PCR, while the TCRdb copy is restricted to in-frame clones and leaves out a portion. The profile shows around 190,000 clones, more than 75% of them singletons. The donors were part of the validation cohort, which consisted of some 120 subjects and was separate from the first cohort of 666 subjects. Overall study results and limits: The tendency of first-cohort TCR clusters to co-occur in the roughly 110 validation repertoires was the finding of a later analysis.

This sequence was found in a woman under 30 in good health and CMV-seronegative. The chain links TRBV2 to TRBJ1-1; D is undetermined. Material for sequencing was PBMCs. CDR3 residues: CASVPENTEAFF. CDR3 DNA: TGTGCCAGCGTCCCAGAGAACACTGAAGCTTTCTTT.